Below, 21 T cell receptor beta chains from the same sample are listed, as sequenced in a study of T cell responses to AZD1222 COVID-19 vaccine. Sequencing was performed with immunoSEQ multiplex PCR; in TCRdb, only in-frame clones are kept and a portion is missing. The data contain about 66,000 clones, 79% of them singletons. Source: peripheral blood, taken on day 0 of MenACWY control vaccination. The source of these receptors is an adult in good health.

The chain has TRBV5-1 and TRBJ1-1; tentatively, D is TRBD1 (6 bases). The CDR3 spans 15 residues. Germline assignment: CDR1 SGHRS and CDR2 YFSETQ. Trimming left V 0 bases short and J 3 bases short, with 12 bases between. CDR3 region: CASSLAFGGDTEAFF. The CDR3, as DNA: TGCGCCAGCAGCTTGGCGTTTGGGGGCGACACTGAAGCTTTCTTT.

The rearrangement uses TRBV4-3 and TRBJ1-5; TRBD1 matches at 8 bases. After removal of 4 bases from V and 1 base from J, the junction contained 6 bases not matched to a gene. The CDR3 contains 16 residues. Germline V gene sequence: CDR1 LGHNA, CDR2 YSLEER. CDR3 amino acids: CASSPGTGESNQPQHF. DNA for the CDR3: TGCGCCAGCAGCCCAGGGACAGGAGAGAGCAATCAGCCCCAGCATTTT.

The chain employs TRBV10-3 and TRBJ1-3; D ambiguous. Germline CDR1 is ENHRY and CDR2 is SYGVKD. The V and J ends lost 0 bases and 0 bases respectively, with 3 bases between them. This CDR3 is built from 14 residues. The CDR3 DNA sequence: TGTGCCATCAGTGAGTCTTTCTCTGGAAACACCATATATTTT. This sequence encodes CAISESFSGNTIYF.

The chain uses TRBV28 and TRBJ1-3; D is possibly TRBD1 (5 bases). Germline CDR1 MDHEN, CDR2 SYDVKM. The CDR3 is 11 residues long. V lost 6 bases and J 6 bases, leaving 6 bases between the germline ends. CDR3: CASRGENTIYF. CDR3 bases: TGTGCCAGCAGAGGGGAAAACACCATATATTTT. The full variable domain, with the rest looked up from reference TRBV28 and TRBJ1-3, is DVKVTQSSRYLVKRTGEKVFLECVQDMDHENMFWYRQDPGLGLRLIYFSYDVKMKEKGDIPEGYSVSREKKERFSLILESASTNQTSMYLCASRGENTIYFGEGSWLTVV.

J is TRBJ2-3 and V is TRBV9; D unclear. The CDR3 has 14 amino acids. CDR1 is SGDLS and CDR2 is YYNGEE in the germline V gene. Trimming stripped 2 bases from V and 6 bases from J, with 13 bases between. The DNA of the CDR3 is TGTGCCAGCAGCGTTACCCAATACCGCGATACGCAGTATTTT. Its protein is CASSVTQYRDTQYF.

The chain couples TRBV7-9 to TRBJ1-2; D is uncertain. Trimming left V 5 bases short and J 3 bases short, with 16 bases between. Per the germline V gene, CDR1 is SEHNR and CDR2 is FQNEAQ (reference sequence). The CDR3 covers 15 residues. The CDR3 DNA sequence: TGTGCCAGCAGCACATTGGACGGTCAGGACTATGGCTACACCTTC. Translated, it gives CASSTLDGQDYGYTF.

CDR3 region: CASNKQGEGNQPQHF. In nucleotides, the CDR3 is TGTGCCAGCAACAAACAGGGTGAGGGCAATCAGCCCCAGCATTTT. The chain uses TRBV6-5 and TRBJ1-5; tentative D call: TRBD1 (6 bases). Deletions cut 7 bases from V and 2 bases from J, with 15 bases between. From germline, CDR1 is MNHEY and CDR2 SVGAGI. This CDR3 has 15 residues.

As for this clone: The junction and the germline gene differ at one end; a read error may be behind it. CDR3 region: CASSYYRGNQPQHF. The CDR3, as DNA: TGTGCCAGCAGCTACTACAGGGGCAATCAGCCCCAGCATTTT. This chain joins TRBV6-2 or TRBV6-3 and TRBJ1-5, with TRBD1 as a possible D gene (6 bases). This CDR3 contains 14 residues. From germline, CDR1 is MNHEY and CDR2 SVGEGT.

The chain combines TRBV29-1 with TRBJ2-1; weak D call: TRBD2 (5 bases). Trimming pared 3 bases from V and 7 bases from J, leaving 7 bases between. The germline gives CDR1 SQVTM, CDR2 ANQGSEA. This CDR3 is built from 11 residues. CDR3: CSVDRRNEQFF. Here the CDR3 DNA reads TGCAGCGTTGACCGGAGGAATGAGCAGTTCTTC.

The chain couples TRBV5-1 to TRBJ1-2; 10 nucleotides match TRBD1. Germline V CDR1 and CDR2: SGHRS, YFSETQ. The CDR3 runs 16 residues. The V gene end was trimmed by 0 bases and the J gene end by 5 bases; junction bases not matched to a gene: 7. The CDR3 nucleotides are TGCGCCAGCAGCTTGGGGATGGGACAGGGGAATTATGGCTACACCTTC. It codes for CASSLGMGQGNYGYTF.

This chain uses TRBV5-1 with TRBJ1-1; no clear D gene. The CDR3 is made up of 13 amino acids. Germline-derived CDR1 and CDR2 are SGHRS and YFSETQ. Trimming stripped 2 bases from V and 1 base from J, with 6 bases between. The CDR3 region is CASSFNTNTEAFF. The CDR3 DNA reads TGCGCCAGCAGCTTTAATACGAACACTGAAGCTTTCTTT.

This chain connects TRBV7-2 to TRBJ2-7; TRBD1 matches 7 bases. This CDR3 is 13 amino acids long. J was trimmed by 9 bases and V by 6 bases; bases with no gene match: 11. Per germline, CDR1 SGHTA and CDR2 FQGNSA. CDR3 nucleotides: TGTGCCAGCAGTACCGGGACAGCCGAGACGCAGTACTTC. Translating it yields CASSTGTAETQYF.

The chain links TRBV7-3 to TRBJ2-1, with 7 bases identical to TRBD2. Germline loops: CDR1 SGHTA, CDR2 FQGTGA. With 4 bases clipped from V and 8 bases from J, the junction kept 5 bases outside the gene matches. This CDR3 is built from 13 residues. The chain's CDR3 is CASSYGRFDEQFF. CDR3 nucleotides: TGTGCCAGCAGCTACGGGAGGTTCGATGAGCAGTTCTTC.

This clone was seen a handful of times. This chain joins TRBV29-1 and TRBJ1-1, with D perhaps TRBD1 (5 bases). The CDR3 runs to 15 residues. Germline assignment: CDR1 SQVTM and CDR2 ANQGSEA. Between the trimmed V and J ends, which lost 0 bases and 4 bases, there was a span of 15 bases. The CDR3 loop reads CSVEDFSPGGTEAFF. The CDR3 DNA reads as TGCAGCGTTGAAGATTTTTCCCCGGGGGGCACTGAAGCTTTCTTT.

This clone was observed a few times. This sequence joins TRBV19 and TRBJ1-1; tentatively, D is TRBD1 (5 bases). This CDR3 comprises 12 residues. Between the trimmed V and J ends, which lost 3 bases and 8 bases, there was a span of 10 bases. Germline V gene data show CDR1 as LNHDA and CDR2 as SQIVND (reference sequence). The CDR3 DNA reads as TGTGCCAGTAGTATCTCGGCAGGGGAAGCTTTCTTT. It encodes CASSISAGEAFF.

This clone appeared a single time. The chain employs TRBV27 and TRBJ2-7; D is perhaps TRBD1 or TRBD2 (6 bases each). From germline, CDR1 is MNHEY and CDR2 SMNVEV (reference sequence). Trimming pared 4 bases from V and 6 bases from J, leaving 13 bases between. The CDR3 is 13 amino acids. DNA of the CDR3: TGTGCCAGCAGTTCCTGGAAGGGGGGCGAGCAGTACTTC. Its protein product is CASSSWKGGEQYF.

The chain joins TRBV2 to TRBJ2-2; TRBD1 or TRBD2 may be the D gene (5 bases each). Germline lookup yields CDR1 SNHLY and CDR2 FYNNEI. The CDR3 is 16 amino acids. Trimming took 10 bases from V and 9 from J, leaving 27 bases between them. CDR3 sequence (DNA): TGTGCCATAAAGACCGAGGGGTCTGGTGTTAACCGGGAGCTGTTTTTT. Its translation: CAIKTEGSGVNRELFF.

V usage is TRBV19 and J usage is TRBJ2-3, with TRBD2 as a possible D gene (6 bases). Germline lookup yields CDR1 LNHDA and CDR2 SQIVND (reference sequence). CDR3 length: 15 residues. The V and J ends lost 2 bases and 1 base respectively, with 10 bases between them. CDR3 amino acids: CASSILGEGTDTQYF. In DNA, the CDR3 is TGTGCCAGTAGTATATTGGGGGAGGGCACAGATACGCAGTATTTT. The complete variable domain, with remaining parts taken from reference TRBV19 and TRBJ2-3, reads DGGITQSPKYLFRKEGQNVTLSCEQNLNHDAMYWYRQDPGQGLRLIYYSQIVNDFQKGDIAEGYSVSREKKESFPLTVTSAQKNPTAFYLCASSILGEGTDTQYFGPGTRLTVL.

The chain has TRBV4-1 and TRBJ2-2; no clear D. Germline V lookup: CDR1 MGHRA, CDR2 YSYEKL. The CDR3 runs to 14 residues. With 1 base removed from V and 6 bases from J, the gap between germline ends came to 9 bases. The CDR3 DNA follows: TGCGCCAGCAGCCAAGTGATGGCTCCCGGGGAGCTGTTTTTT. Its translation is CASSQVMAPGELFF.

This chain uses TRBV27 with TRBJ1-2; D is undetermined. The germline V gene has CDR1 MNHEY and CDR2 SMNVEV (reference sequence). This CDR3 comprises 14 residues. Trimming shortened V by 6 bases and J by 3 bases, and 14 bases separated the two germline ends. CDR3 residues: CASSPGRFYYGYTF. As DNA, the CDR3 is TGTGCCAGCAGCCCGGGGAGGTTCTACTATGGCTACACCTTC.

V gene TRBV28 combines with J gene TRBJ2-1; the match to TRBD2 covers 11 bases. V gave up 1 base and J gave up 7 bases; unmatched junction bases: 3. CDR3 length: 15 residues. Germline CDR1 MDHEN, CDR2 SYDVKM. This CDR3 reads CASSLSSGRSNEQFF. CDR3 in DNA: TGTGCCAGCAGTTTATCTAGCGGGAGGTCGAATGAGCAGTTCTTC.